The clone carrying this TCR beta chain was observed a few times. What it recognizes is unknown. The sample belongs to a study of molecular identifiers for immune sequencing clone quantification. In TCRdb, the PCR reads were re-called with MiXCR into one record per CDR3 protein. The data show 97,000 or so distinct CDR3 sequences, 35% seen once. General study points: Amid some 900,000 naive cells, spiked Jurkat TCR RNA from one cell was reportedly still detectable.

The germline gives CDR1 SGHAT, CDR2 FQNNGV. The CDR3 sequence is 13 residues long. Trimming cost V 2 bases and J 3 bases, with 7 bases left between them. The source material was naive CD8+ T cells from blood, with Jurkat cell RNA spiked in. Subset reported: FACS-sorted CD8+CD4-CCR7+CD45RA+ naive T cells. This clonotype originated in a human donor in good health. Some libraries in this study had Jurkat cell RNA spiked in. The chain couples TRBV11-2 to TRBJ1-1; D remains unclear. This CDR3 reads CASSLKFYTEAFF. In nucleotides, the CDR3 is TGTGCCAGCAGCTTAAAATTTTACACTGAAGCTTTCTTT.